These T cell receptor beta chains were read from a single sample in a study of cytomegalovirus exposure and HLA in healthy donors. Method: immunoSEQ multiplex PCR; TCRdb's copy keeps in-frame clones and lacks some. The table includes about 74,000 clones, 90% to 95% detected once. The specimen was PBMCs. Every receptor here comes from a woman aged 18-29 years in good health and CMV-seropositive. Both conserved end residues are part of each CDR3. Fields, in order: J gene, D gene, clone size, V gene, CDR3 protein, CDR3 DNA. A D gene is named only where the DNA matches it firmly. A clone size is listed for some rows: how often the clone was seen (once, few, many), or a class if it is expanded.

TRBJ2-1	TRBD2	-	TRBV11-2	CASSSEGSGGNEQFF	TGTGCCAGCAGCTCAGAGGGTAGCGGGGGTAATGAGCAGTTCTTC
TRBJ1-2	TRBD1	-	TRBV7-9	CASSLGTGGASESYTF	TGTGCCAGCAGCTTAGGTACAGGGGGCGCGTCGGAGAGCTACACCTTC
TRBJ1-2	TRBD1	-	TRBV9	CASSPRTGEKYGYTF	TGTGCCAGCAGCCCTCGGACAGGGGAGAAATATGGCTACACCTTC
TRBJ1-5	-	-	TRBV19	CASSIPTGSNQPQHF	TGTGCCAGTAGTATCCCGACAGGTTCCAATCAGCCCCAGCATTTT
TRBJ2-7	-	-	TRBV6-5	CASSYSPTGGSYEQYF	TGTGCCAGCAGTTACTCCCCCACCGGAGGGTCCTACGAGCAGTACTTC
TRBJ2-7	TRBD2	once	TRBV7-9	CASSLSTRGTYEQYF	TGTGCCAGCAGCCTTTCCACGCGGGGGACCTACGAGCAGTACTTC
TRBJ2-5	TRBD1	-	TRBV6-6	CASSKNRGETQYF	TGTGCCAGCAGCAAAAACAGGGGAGAGACCCAGTACTTC
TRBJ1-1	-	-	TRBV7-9	CASSPPRTANTEAFF	TGTGCCAGCAGCCCCCCTCGGACAGCTAACACTGAAGCTTTCTTT
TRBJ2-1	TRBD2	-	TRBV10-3	CAISESAGESSYNEQFF	TGTGCCATCAGTGAGTCCGCGGGGGAAAGCTCCTACAATGAGCAGTTCTTC
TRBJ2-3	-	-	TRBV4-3	CASSQGQQLSTDTQYF	TGCGCCAGCAGCCAAGGACAACAGTTAAGCACAGATACGCAGTATTTT
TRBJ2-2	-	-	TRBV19	CASSILSMRELFF	TGTGCCAGTAGTATCCTATCTATGCGGGAGCTGTTTTTT
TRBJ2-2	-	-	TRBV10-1	CASSDTRTSNTGELFF	TGCGCCAGCAGTGACACCCGGACATCAAACACCGGGGAGCTGTTTTTT
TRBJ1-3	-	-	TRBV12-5	CASGPGSEHTGNTIYF	TGTGCTAGTGGCCCCGGAAGCGAACATACGGGAAACACCATATATTTT
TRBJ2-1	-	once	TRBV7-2	CASRGGGAGFPEQFF	TGTGCCAGCAGGGGCGGGGGCGCGGGGTTTCCTGAGCAGTTCTTC
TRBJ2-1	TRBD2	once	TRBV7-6	CASGPAGYNEQFF	TGTGCCAGCGGACCAGCGGGGTACAATGAGCAGTTCTTC
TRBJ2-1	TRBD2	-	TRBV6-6	CASRSGGGNEQFF	TGTGCCAGCCGGAGTGGGGGGGGCAATGAGCAGTTCTTC
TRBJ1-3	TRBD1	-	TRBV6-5	CASSSADRVVGNTIYF	TGTGCCAGCAGTTCCGCGGACAGGGTGGTTGGAAACACCATATATTTT
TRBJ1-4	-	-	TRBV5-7	CASSLSRSIATNEKLFF	TGTGCCAGCAGCTTGTCGAGATCAATTGCAACTAATGAAAAACTGTTTTTT
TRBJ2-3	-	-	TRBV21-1	CASSKAYGGPDTQYF	TGTGCCAGCAGCAAAGCTTACGGGGGGCCAGATACGCAGTATTTT
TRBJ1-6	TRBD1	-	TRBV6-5	CASKQGANNSPLHF	TGTGCCAGTAAACAGGGGGCAAATAATTCACCCCTCCACTTT
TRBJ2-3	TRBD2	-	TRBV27	CASSPPSGAFTNTQYF	TGTGCCAGCAGTCCTCCTAGCGGGGCTTTCACAAATACGCAGTATTTT
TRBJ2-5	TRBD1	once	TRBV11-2	CASSLDRAQETQYF	TGTGCCAGCAGCTTGGACAGGGCCCAAGAGACCCAGTACTTC
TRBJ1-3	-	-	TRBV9	CASSVDPGTGNTIYF	TGTGCCAGCAGCGTAGACCCGGGAACTGGAAACACCATATATTTT
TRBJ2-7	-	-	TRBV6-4	CASLLENYDEQYF	TGTGCCAGCCTTCTAGAGAATTACGACGAGCAGTACTTC
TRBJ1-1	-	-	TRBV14	CASSQVLNTEAFF	TGTGCCAGCAGCCAAGTCTTGAACACTGAAGCTTTCTTT
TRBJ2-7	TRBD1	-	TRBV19	CASSLQGAEYEQYF	TGTGCCAGTAGTCTACAGGGGGCGGAGTACGAGCAGTACTTC
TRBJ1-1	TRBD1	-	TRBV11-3	CASSLARTGRTEAFF	TGTGCCAGCAGCTTAGCTCGGACAGGGAGGACTGAAGCTTTCTTT
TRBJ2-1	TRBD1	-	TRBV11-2	CASSPMTGTYNEQFF	TGTGCCAGCAGCCCAATGACAGGGACCTACAATGAGCAGTTCTTC
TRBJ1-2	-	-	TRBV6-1	CASSAGESDGYTF	TGTGCCAGCAGTGCGGGTGAGTCCGATGGCTACACCTTC
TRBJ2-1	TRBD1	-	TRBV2	CASRQGAYNEQFF	TGTGCCAGCAGGCAGGGGGCCTACAATGAGCAGTTCTTC
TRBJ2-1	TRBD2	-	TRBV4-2	CASSLGLAGGDEQFF	TGTGCCAGCAGCTTAGGACTAGCGGGAGGGGATGAGCAGTTCTTC
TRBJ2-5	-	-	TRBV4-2	CASSHTPPGQGGETQYF	TGTGCCAGCAGCCACACCCCCCCAGGGCAGGGAGGAGAGACCCAGTACTTC
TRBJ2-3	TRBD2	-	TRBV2	CASSEMTSGVPGAQYF	TGTGCCAGCAGTGAAATGACTAGCGGGGTCCCGGGGGCGCAGTATTTT
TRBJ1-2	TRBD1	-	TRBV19	CATGQGGLYGYTF	TGTGCCACCGGACAGGGGGGTCTATATGGCTACACCTTC
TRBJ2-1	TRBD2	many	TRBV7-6	CASSPSRRASGHNEQFF	TGTGCCAGCAGCCCCTCTCGGCGGGCTAGCGGGCACAATGAGCAGTTCTTC
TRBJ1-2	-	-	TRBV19	CASSTQGRNYGYTF	TGTGCCAGTAGTACGCAGGGGCGCAACTATGGCTACACCTTC
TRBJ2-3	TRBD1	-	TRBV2	CAREHPGQGSTDTQYF	TGTGCCAGGGAACACCCGGGACAGGGGAGTACAGATACGCAGTATTTT
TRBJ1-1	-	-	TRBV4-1	CASTPMGSPEAFF	TGCGCCAGCACCCCAATGGGCAGCCCTGAAGCTTTCTTT
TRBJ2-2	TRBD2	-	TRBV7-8	CASRGGRNTGELFF	TGTGCCAGCCGCGGGGGGCGGAACACCGGGGAGCTGTTTTTT
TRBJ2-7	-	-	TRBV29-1	CSVVLEDYEQYF	TGCAGCGTTGTACTAGAAGACTACGAGCAGTACTTC
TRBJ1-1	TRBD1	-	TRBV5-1	CASSPGGAQRNTEAFF	TGCGCCAGCAGTCCAGGGGGAGCACAAAGGAACACTGAAGCTTTCTTT
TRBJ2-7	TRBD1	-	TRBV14	CASSQDGRQGNYEQYF	TGTGCCAGCAGCCAAGATGGGAGACAGGGTAACTACGAGCAGTACTTC
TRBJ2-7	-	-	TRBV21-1	CASSKLRDTSYEQYF	TGTGCCAGCAGCAAACTACGCGACACCTCCTACGAGCAGTACTTC
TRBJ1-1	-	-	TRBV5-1	CASSPTAGNLNTEAFF	TGCGCCAGCAGCCCGACCGCAGGGAACCTGAACACTGAAGCTTTCTTT
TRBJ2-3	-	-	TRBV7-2	CASSFGGRADTQYF	TGTGCCAGCAGCTTTGGTGGGCGCGCAGATACGCAGTATTTT
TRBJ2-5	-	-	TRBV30	CAWTVSQETQYF	TGTGCCTGGACGGTGTCACAAGAGACCCAGTACTTC
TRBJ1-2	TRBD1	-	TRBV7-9	CASSLLGQGDGYTF	TGTGCCAGCAGCTTATTGGGACAGGGTGATGGCTACACCTTC
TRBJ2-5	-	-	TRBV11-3	CASSLDGGVQETQYF	TGTGCCAGCAGCTTAGACGGGGGTGTCCAAGAGACCCAGTACTTC
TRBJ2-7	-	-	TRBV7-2	CASSPRITGGAYEQYF	TGTGCCAGCAGCCCGCGTATTACAGGGGGGGCCTACGAGCAGTACTTC
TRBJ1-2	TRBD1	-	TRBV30	CAWGQGDYGYTF	TGTGCCTGGGGACAGGGTGACTATGGCTACACCTTC